The 11 T cell receptor beta chains below all came from one sample that was sequenced in a study of T cells after yellow fever vaccination. Each CDR3 protein is one row after TCRdb ran MiXCR on the 5' RACE reads. The data show roughly 300,000 distinct CDR3 sequences, 6.8% seen once. Source: PBMCs, taken about 41 days after the first yellow fever vaccination. These TCRs come from a man aged 18 to 35 who received the YFV17D yellow fever vaccine.

This clonotype has a handful of counts. The chain combines TRBV2 with TRBJ2-4, with D possibly being TRBD2 (5 bases). V was clipped by 6 bases and J by 3 bases, with 21 bases between them. The length of the CDR3 is 17 residues. The V gene's germline CDR1 is SNHLY and CDR2 FYNNEI. CDR3 nucleotide sequence: TGTGCCAGCAGCGCAAGCGGAGCTCCAGAAGGCAAAAACATTCAGTACTTC. It encodes CASSASGAPEGKNIQYF.

A few counts support this clonotype. This sequence joins TRBV30 and TRBJ1-2, with a weak D call TRBD1 (5 bases). CDR1 GTSNPN and CDR2 SVGIG come from the germline V gene (reference sequence). The CDR3 loop spans 12 amino acids. V was clipped by 4 bases and J by 4 bases, with 10 bases between them. The CDR3 DNA is TGTGCCTGGACGACCGGGGGCTATGGCTACACCTTC. Translation: CAWTTGGYGYTF.

This clonotype was seen a handful of times. The rearrangement joins TRBV20-1 to TRBJ1-6, with D possibly being TRBD1 (5 bases). CDR1 DFQATT and CDR2 SNEGSKA come from the germline V gene (reference sequence). V was trimmed by 2 bases and J by 7 bases, leaving 15 bases between them. The CDR3 is made up of 15 amino acids. The CDR3 here is CSARPATGPNSPLHF. The CDR3 DNA follows: TGCAGTGCTAGACCAGCCACAGGCCCCAATTCACCCCTCCACTTT.

This clonotype was seen more than once but under ten times. The gene calls are TRBV5-1 and TRBJ2-7, with 13 bases that match TRBD2. CDR3 size: 17 residues. Germline V gives CDR1 SGHRS, CDR2 YFSETQ. After removal of 4 bases from V and 0 bases from J, the junction contained 7 bases not matched to a gene. The CDR3 nucleotides read TGCGCCAGCAGCCCGACTAGCGGGGGGCGCCTCTCCTACGAGCAGTACTTC. Translating gives CASSPTSGGRLSYEQYF.

The V and J genes are TRBV6-5 and TRBJ2-1; D remains ambiguous. Trimming cost V 2 bases and J 9 bases, with 8 bases left between them. CDR1 is MNHEY, CDR2 SVGAGI, per germline. This CDR3 region has 12 residues. The CDR3 protein is CASSYGVGEQFF. CDR3 nucleotides: TGTGCCAGCAGTTACGGAGTGGGTGAGCAGTTCTTC.

The chain is built from TRBV19 and TRBJ1-2, with D unclear. This CDR3 is built from 14 residues. V was cut by 3 bases and J by 3 bases, with 11 bases left in between. Per germline, CDR1 LNHDA and CDR2 SQIVND (reference sequence). In nucleotides, the CDR3 is TGTGCCAGTAGTATTCAGAGCGGGGACTATGGCTACACCTTC. Amino acids: CASSIQSGDYGYTF.

At least ten counts were recorded for this clonotype. The chain uses TRBV29-1 and TRBJ1-2; no reliable D call. The germline CDR1 and CDR2 sequences are SQVTM and ANQGSEA. The CDR3 extends over 13 amino acids. Trimming removed 3 bases from V and 11 bases from J, with 19 bases in between. The CDR3 is CSVEVTPISGYTF. For the CDR3, the DNA is TGCAGCGTTGAGGTGACCCCTATTTCTGGTTACACCTTC.

This clonotype was detected only a few times. The rearrangement uses TRBV4-2 and TRBJ2-1; possible D gene TRBD2, 5 bases. CDR1 and CDR2 from the germline V gene are LGHNA and YNFKEQ. There are 14 residues in the CDR3. The V gene lost 1 base and the J gene lost 6 bases, with 10 bases spanning the gap. The DNA for the CDR3 is TGTGCCAGCAGCCAAGGGACTTTCCCCAATGAGCAGTTCTTC. As protein: CASSQGTFPNEQFF.

This chain connects TRBV7-3 to TRBJ2-5; no firm D call. The length of the CDR3 is 15 residues. Trimming removed 3 bases from V and 1 base from J, with 12 bases in between. Germline V gives CDR1 SGHTA, CDR2 FQGTGA. The CDR3 sequence is CASSFGAGPQETQYF. The CDR3 DNA reads as TGTGCCAGCAGCTTCGGAGCCGGCCCCCAAGAGACCCAGTACTTC. Full variable domain (missing parts from reference TRBV7-3 and TRBJ2-5): GAGVSQTPSNKVTEKGKYVELRCDPISGHTALYWYRQSLGQGPEFLIYFQGTGAADDSGLPNDRFFAVRPEGSVSTLKIQRTERGDSAVYLCASSFGAGPQETQYFGPGTRLLVL.

This clonotype occurred a few times. This rearrangement joins TRBV12-3 or TRBV12-4 to TRBJ1-4; maybe TRBD1 (5 bases). The germline V and J ends were trimmed by 7 bases and 2 bases, with 17 bases remaining between them. The CDR3 covers 16 residues. The CDR3 DNA is TGTGCCAGCACAAAACAAGGACGGGGGACTAATGAAAAACTGTTTTTT. It translates to CASTKQGRGTNEKLFF.

CDR3 in DNA: TGCAGCGGGACAGGGCCAACACGGGTAAATGAGCAGTTCTTC. It yields the protein CSGTGPTRVNEQFF. The genes are TRBV29-1 and TRBJ2-1, with 8 nucleotides matching TRBD1. The V gene's germline CDR1 is SQVTM and CDR2 ANQGSEA. CDR3 length equals 14 residues. The junction had 12 bases not matched to a gene; V was cut back by 7 bases and J by 7 bases.